This T cell receptor beta chain came from a study of T cells after yellow fever vaccination. TCRdb independently ran MiXCR on the 5' RACE reads; one entry per CDR3 protein. The sample shows under 600,000 distinct CDR3 sequences, 13% of them seen only once. V was clipped by 9 bases and J by 0 bases, with 15 bases between them. Germline V gene sequence: CDR1 MNHEY, CDR2 SVGEGT. The CDR3 has 14 amino acids. The sample was PBMCs, taken on the day of the yellow fever booster vaccination. The TCR originated in a man younger than 40 who received the YFV17D yellow fever vaccine. The chain recombines TRBV6-2 or TRBV6-3 with TRBJ2-7, with D perhaps assigned TRBD1 or TRBD2 (5 bases each). This chain's CDR3 is CASSGTLSSYEQYF. In DNA form, the CDR3 reads TGTGCCAGTTCCGGGACGCTAAGCTCCTACGAGCAGTACTTC.